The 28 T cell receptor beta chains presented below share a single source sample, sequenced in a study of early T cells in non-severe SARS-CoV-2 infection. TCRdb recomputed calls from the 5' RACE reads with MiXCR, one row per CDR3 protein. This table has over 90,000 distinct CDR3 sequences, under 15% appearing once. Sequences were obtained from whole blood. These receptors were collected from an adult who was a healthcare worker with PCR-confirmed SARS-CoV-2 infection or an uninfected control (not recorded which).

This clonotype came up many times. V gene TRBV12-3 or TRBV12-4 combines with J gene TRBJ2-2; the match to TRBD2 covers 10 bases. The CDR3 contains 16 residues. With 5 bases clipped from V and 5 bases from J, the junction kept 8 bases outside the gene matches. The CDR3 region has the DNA TGTGCCAGCAGTACCCCAGCGGGAGGGCCGACCGGGGAGCTGTTTTTT. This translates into CASSTPAGGPTGELFF.

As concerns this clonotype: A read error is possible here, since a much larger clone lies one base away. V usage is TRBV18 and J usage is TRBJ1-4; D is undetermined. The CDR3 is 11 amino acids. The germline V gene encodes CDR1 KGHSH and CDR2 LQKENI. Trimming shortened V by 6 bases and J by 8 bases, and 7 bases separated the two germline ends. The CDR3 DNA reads TGTGCCAGCTCCCAGAAAGAAAAACTGTTTTTT. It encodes CASSQKEKLFF.

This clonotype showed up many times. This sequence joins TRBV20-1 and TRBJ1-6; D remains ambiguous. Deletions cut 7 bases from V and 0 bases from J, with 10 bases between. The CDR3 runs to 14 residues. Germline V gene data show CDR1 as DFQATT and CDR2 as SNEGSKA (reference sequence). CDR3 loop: CSVPLGSYNSPLHF. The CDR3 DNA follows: TGCAGTGTGCCTCTAGGCTCCTATAATTCACCCCTCCACTTT.

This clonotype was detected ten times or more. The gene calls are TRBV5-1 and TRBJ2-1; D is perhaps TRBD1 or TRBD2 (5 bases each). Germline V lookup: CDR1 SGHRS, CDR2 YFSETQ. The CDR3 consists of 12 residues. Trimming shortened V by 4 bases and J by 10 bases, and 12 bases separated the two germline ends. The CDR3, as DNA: TGCGCCAGCAGCCCACTAGGGGACGAGCAGTTCTTC. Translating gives CASSPLGDEQFF.

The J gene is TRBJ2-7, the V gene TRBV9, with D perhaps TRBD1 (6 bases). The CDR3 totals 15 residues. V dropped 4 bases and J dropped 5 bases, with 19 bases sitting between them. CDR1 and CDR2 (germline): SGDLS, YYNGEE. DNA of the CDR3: TGTGCCAGCAGCCCCAAGGGCGTGAGGGGGAACGAGCAGTACTTC. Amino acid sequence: CASSPKGVRGNEQYF.

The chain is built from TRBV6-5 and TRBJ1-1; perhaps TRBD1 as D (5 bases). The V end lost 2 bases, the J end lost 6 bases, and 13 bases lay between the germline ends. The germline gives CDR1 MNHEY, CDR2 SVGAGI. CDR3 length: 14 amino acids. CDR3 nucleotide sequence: TGTGCCAGCAGTTACGAAGGGATCAGGGCTGAAGCTTTCTTT. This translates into CASSYEGIRAEAFF.

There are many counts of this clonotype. CDR3 region: CALRPHQETQYF. The DNA for the CDR3 is TGTGCCTTACGCCCGCACCAAGAGACCCAGTACTTC. V usage is TRBV30 and J usage is TRBJ2-5; D gene uncertain. V dropped 7 bases and J dropped 0 bases, with 9 bases sitting between them. The CDR3 extends over 12 amino acids. The V gene's germline CDR1 is GTSNPN and CDR2 SVGIG (reference sequence).

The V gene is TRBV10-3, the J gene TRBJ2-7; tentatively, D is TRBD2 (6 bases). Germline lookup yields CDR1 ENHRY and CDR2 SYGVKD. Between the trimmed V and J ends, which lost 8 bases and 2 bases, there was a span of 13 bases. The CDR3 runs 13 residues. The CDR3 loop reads CAIRPSVPYEQYF. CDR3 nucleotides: TGTGCCATCCGGCCTAGCGTCCCCTACGAGCAGTACTTC.

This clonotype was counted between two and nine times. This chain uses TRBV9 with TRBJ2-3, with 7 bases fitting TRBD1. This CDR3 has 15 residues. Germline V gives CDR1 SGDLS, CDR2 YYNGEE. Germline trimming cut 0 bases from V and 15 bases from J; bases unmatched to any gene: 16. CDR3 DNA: TGTGCCAGCAGCGTAGAGTTGACCGGGACAGCTAAACTCTATTTT. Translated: CASSVELTGTAKLYF.

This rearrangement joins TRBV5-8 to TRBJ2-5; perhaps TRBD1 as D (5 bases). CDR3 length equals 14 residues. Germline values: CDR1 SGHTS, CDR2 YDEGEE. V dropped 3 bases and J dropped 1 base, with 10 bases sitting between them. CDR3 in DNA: TGTGCCAGCAGCTCTACAGGATTCCAAGAGACCCAGTACTTC. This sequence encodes CASSSTGFQETQYF. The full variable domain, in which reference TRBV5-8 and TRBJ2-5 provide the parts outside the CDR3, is EAGVTQSPTHLIKTRGQQATLRCSPISGHTSVYWYQQALGLGLQFLLWYDEGEERNRGNFPPRFSGRQFPNYSSELNVNALELEDSALYLCASSSTGFQETQYFGPGTRLLVL.

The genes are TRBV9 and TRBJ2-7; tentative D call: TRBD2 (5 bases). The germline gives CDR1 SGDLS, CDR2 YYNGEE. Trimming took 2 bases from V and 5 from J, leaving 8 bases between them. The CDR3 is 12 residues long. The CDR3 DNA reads TGTGCCAGCAGCGTTAACGGGGACGAGCAGTACTTC. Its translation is CASSVNGDEQYF.

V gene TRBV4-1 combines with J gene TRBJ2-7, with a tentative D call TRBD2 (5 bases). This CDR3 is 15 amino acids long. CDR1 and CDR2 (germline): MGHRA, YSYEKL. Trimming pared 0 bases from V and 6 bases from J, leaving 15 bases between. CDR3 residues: CASSQDPVIGSEQYF. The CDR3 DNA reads TGCGCCAGCAGCCAAGATCCGGTAATTGGGAGCGAGCAGTACTTC.

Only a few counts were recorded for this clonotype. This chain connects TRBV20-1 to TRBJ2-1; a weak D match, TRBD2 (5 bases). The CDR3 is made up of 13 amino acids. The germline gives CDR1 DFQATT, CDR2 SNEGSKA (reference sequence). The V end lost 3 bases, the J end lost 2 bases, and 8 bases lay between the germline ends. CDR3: CSASTGAYNEQFF. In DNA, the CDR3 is TGCAGTGCTAGTACCGGGGCCTACAATGAGCAGTTCTTC.

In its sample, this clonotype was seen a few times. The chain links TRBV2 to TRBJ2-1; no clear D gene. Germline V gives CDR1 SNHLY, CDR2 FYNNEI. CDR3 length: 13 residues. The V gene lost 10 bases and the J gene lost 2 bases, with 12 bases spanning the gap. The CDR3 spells CATQTPAYNEQFF. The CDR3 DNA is TGTGCCACCCAAACCCCGGCCTACAATGAGCAGTTCTTC.

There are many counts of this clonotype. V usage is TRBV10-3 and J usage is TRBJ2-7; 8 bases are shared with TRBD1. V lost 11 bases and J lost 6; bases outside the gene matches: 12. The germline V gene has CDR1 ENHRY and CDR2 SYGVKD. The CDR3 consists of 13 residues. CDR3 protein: CALSPGQDSEQYF. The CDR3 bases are TGTGCCCTGAGCCCGGGACAGGATTCCGAGCAGTACTTC.

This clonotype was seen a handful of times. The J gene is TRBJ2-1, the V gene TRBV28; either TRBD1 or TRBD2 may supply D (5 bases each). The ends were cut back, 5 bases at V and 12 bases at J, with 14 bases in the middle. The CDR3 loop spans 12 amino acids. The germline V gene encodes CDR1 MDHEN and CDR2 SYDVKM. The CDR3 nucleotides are TGTGCCAGCAGTCGCTGGGACGTCGGGCAGTTCTTC. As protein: CASSRWDVGQFF.

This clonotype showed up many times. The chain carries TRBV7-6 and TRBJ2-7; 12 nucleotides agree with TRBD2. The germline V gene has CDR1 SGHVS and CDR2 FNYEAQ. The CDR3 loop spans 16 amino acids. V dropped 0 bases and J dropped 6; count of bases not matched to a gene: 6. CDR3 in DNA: TGTGCCAGCAGCTTAGCGCCTAGCGGGAGGGCCTCCGAGCAGTACTTC. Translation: CASSLAPSGRASEQYF.

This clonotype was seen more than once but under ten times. CDR3 protein: CASSLGGFHQPQHF. The CDR3 DNA sequence: TGTGCCAGCAGTTTAGGAGGGTTTCATCAGCCCCAGCATTTT. J is TRBJ1-5 and V is TRBV12-3 or TRBV12-4; D is unclear. Between the trimmed V and J ends, which lost 1 base and 5 bases, there was a span of 9 bases. This CDR3 has 14 residues.

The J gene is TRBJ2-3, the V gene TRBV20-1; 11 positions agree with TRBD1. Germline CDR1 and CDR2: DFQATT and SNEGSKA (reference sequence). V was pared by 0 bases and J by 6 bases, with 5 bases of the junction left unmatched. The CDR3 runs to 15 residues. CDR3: CSARDRDRGTDTQYF. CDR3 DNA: TGCAGTGCTAGAGATAGGGACAGGGGGACGGATACGCAGTATTTT.

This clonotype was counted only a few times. The chain's CDR3 is CASSRLNTEAFF. The CDR3 bases are TGCGCCAGCAGCCGACTTAACACTGAAGCTTTCTTT. This chain joins TRBV10-2 and TRBJ1-1; D not resolved. The V end lost 6 bases, the J end lost 2 bases, and 7 bases lay between the germline ends. The germline CDR1 and CDR2 sequences are WSHSY and SAAADI. The CDR3 spans 12 residues.

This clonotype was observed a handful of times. The DNA of the CDR3 is TGCAGCGTCGCCGGGGGGACAGAGACCCAGTACTTC. Its translation: CSVAGGTETQYF. The chain couples TRBV29-1 to TRBJ2-5; TRBD2 aligns across 7 bases. The CDR3 length is 12 residues. The ends lost 6 bases at V and 4 bases at J; junction bases unmatched: 5. The germline V gene has CDR1 SQVTM and CDR2 ANQGSEA.

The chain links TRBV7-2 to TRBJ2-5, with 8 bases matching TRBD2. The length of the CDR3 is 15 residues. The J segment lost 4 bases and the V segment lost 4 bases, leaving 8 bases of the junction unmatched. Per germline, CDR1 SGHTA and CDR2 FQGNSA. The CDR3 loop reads CASSSRAGAAETQYF. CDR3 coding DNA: TGTGCCAGCAGCTCTCGAGCGGGAGCTGCAGAGACCCAGTACTTC.

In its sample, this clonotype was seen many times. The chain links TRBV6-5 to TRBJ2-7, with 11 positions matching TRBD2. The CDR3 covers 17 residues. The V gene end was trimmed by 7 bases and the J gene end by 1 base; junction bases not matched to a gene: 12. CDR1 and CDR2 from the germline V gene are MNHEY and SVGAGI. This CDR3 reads CASKREVAGGPSYEQYF. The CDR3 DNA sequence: TGTGCCAGCAAACGGGAAGTAGCGGGAGGGCCGTCCTACGAGCAGTACTTC.

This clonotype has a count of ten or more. CDR3 residues: CASSEVVGNTEAFF. CDR3 in DNA: TGTGCCAGCAGTGAAGTGGTGGGGAACACTGAAGCTTTCTTT. The chain carries TRBV6-1 and TRBJ1-1; D gene unclear. Germline V gives CDR1 MNHNS, CDR2 SASEGT. The CDR3 loop spans 14 amino acids. V was cut by 1 base and J by 1 base, with 7 bases left in between.

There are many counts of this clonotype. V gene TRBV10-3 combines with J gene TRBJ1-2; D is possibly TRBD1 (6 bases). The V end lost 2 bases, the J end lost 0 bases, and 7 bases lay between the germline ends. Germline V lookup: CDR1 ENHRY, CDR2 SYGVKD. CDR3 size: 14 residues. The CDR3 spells CAISEGGPNYGYTF. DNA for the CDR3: TGTGCCATCAGTGAGGGGGGGCCTAACTATGGCTACACCTTC.

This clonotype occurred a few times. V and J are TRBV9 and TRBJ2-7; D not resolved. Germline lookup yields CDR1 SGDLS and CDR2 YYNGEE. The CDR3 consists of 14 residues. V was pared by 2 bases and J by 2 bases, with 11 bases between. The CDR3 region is CASSVSSEAYEQYF. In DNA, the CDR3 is TGTGCCAGCAGCGTCTCCAGCGAAGCCTACGAGCAGTACTTC. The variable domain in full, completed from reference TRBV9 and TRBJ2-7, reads DSGVTQTPKHLITATGQRVTLRCSPRSGDLSVYWYQQSLDQGLQFLIQYYNGEERAKGNILERFSAQQFPDLHSELNLSSLELGDSALYFCASSVSSEAYEQYFGPGTRLTVT.

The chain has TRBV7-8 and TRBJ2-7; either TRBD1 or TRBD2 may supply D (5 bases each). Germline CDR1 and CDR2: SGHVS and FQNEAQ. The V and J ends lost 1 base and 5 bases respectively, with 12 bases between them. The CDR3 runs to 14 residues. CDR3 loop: CASSLGGEGNEQYF. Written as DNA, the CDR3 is TGTGCCAGCAGCTTAGGGGGAGAGGGGAACGAGCAGTACTTC.

The CDR3 sequence: CASSVGGQTNQPQHF. CDR3 coding DNA: TGTGCCAGCAGCGTAGGGGGACAGACCAATCAGCCCCAGCATTTT. The rearrangement joins TRBV9 to TRBJ1-5; 7 bases are shared with TRBD1. The CDR3 is 15 amino acids. Germline V gene lookup returns CDR1 SGDLS and CDR2 YYNGEE. V was pared by 0 bases and J by 3 bases, with 3 bases of the junction left unmatched.